This entry lists 5 T cell receptor beta chains sequenced from one sample in a study of blood T cells in healthy people across ages. The second PCR ran about 6 to 11 cycles with a sample-barcoded 5' primer and J-beta primers. One entry per CDR3 protein results from TCRdb running MiXCR on the 5' RACE reads. This table has approximately 690,000 distinct CDR3 sequences, approximately 50% appearing once. Material: blood. The receptors come from a man aged 60-69 years in good health.

This clonotype was observed a few times. The chain has TRBV5-1 and TRBJ1-1; possibly TRBD1 for D (5 bases). V was clipped by 4 bases and J by 0 bases, with 10 bases between them. The CDR3 has 14 amino acids. Germline CDR1 and CDR2: SGHRS and YFSETQ. CDR3 residues: CASSNQGMNTEAFF. The CDR3 DNA is TGCGCCAGCAGCAATCAGGGTATGAACACTGAAGCTTTCTTT.

This clonotype occurred a few times. The chain carries TRBV10-3 and TRBJ2-3; a possible D gene is TRBD1 (6 bases). CDR1 and CDR2 from the germline V gene are ENHRY and SYGVKD. This CDR3 has 12 amino acids. V shed 5 bases and J shed 6 bases, with 9 bases lying between them. DNA for the CDR3: TGTGCCATCAGTTACAGGGAGGATACGCAGTATTTT. Its translation: CAISYREDTQYF.

The chain is built from TRBV20-1 and TRBJ2-1; no clear D gene. The CDR3 contains 11 residues. The germline V and J ends were trimmed by 3 bases and 9 bases, with 9 bases remaining between them. Germline CDR1 and CDR2: DFQATT and SNEGSKA (reference sequence). The CDR3 spells CSASSSGEQFF. In DNA form, the CDR3 reads TGCAGTGCTAGTTCCTCTGGTGAGCAGTTCTTC.

The V and J genes are TRBV10-2 and TRBJ2-7; 9 bases line up with TRBD1. V dropped 2 bases and J dropped 2; count of bases not matched to a gene: 4. CDR1 is WSHSY, CDR2 SAAADI, per germline. CDR3 length: 15 amino acids. CDR3 DNA: TGCGCCAGCAGTGAGCGGACAGGGGCAACCTACGAGCAGTACTTC. This codes for CASSERTGATYEQYF.

The chain joins TRBV5-1 to TRBJ1-1, with 9 bases identical to TRBD1. Per the germline V gene, CDR1 is SGHRS and CDR2 is YFSETQ. This CDR3 contains 15 residues. The V gene end was trimmed by 4 bases and the J gene end by 5 bases; junction bases not matched to a gene: 9. The chain's CDR3 is CASSPSTGGGTEAFF. For the CDR3, the DNA is TGCGCCAGCAGCCCCTCGACAGGGGGGGGTACTGAAGCTTTCTTT.